A few counts support the clone carrying this T cell receptor (beta chain). The source of the sample is a study of PD-L1 blockade in urothelial cancer. About the study: Atezolizumab 1,200 mg was given intravenously every 3 weeks, starting 2014.

Generated by immunoSEQ multiplex PCR, the TCRdb table keeps only in-frame clones and is missing some. This table holds 55,000 to 70,000 clones, approximately 80% found once. Germline CDR1 GTSNPN, CDR2 SVGIG (reference sequence). Trimming removed 5 bases from V and 3 bases from J; junction bases left unmatched: 7. The CDR3 has 14 amino acids. This TCR was sampled from a man in his 70s with urothelial cancer. Specimen: PBMCs, collected around atezolizumab (anti-PD-L1) treatment. The gene calls are TRBV30 and TRBJ1-1; 9 bases line up with TRBD1. CDR3 region: CAWGEGTGYTEAFF. The CDR3 DNA reads as TGTGCCTGGGGTGAGGGGACAGGGTACACTGAAGCTTTCTTT.